Below are 32 T cell receptor beta chains sequenced from a single sample in a study of blood T cell repertoires in COVID-19. Method: immunoSEQ multiplex PCR; TCRdb's copy keeps in-frame clones and lacks some. Among about 52,000 clones listed, 82% were seen once. Sample: peripheral blood. The receptors come from an elderly man with COVID-19, enrolled during active disease.

The chain has TRBV5-1 and TRBJ2-7, with 9 bases lining up with TRBD2. V shed 2 bases and J 5 bases; nucleotides not matched to a gene: 5. CDR3 length: 14 amino acids. Germline loops: CDR1 SGHRS, CDR2 YFSETQ. The CDR3 nucleotides are TGCGCCAGCAGCTTCGGGCTAGCGGGGAACGAGCAGTACTTC. Encoded protein: CASSFGLAGNEQYF. The full variable domain, completed using reference TRBV5-1 and TRBJ2-7, is KAGVTQTPRYLIKTRGQQVTLSCSPISGHRSVSWYQQTPGQGLQFLFEYFSETQRNKGNFPGRFSGRQFSNSRSEMNVSTLELGDSALYLCASSFGLAGNEQYFGPGTRLTVT.

This clone was recorded once. V gene TRBV5-5 combines with J gene TRBJ1-1; unclear D gene. The CDR3 runs 13 residues. V was shortened by 4 bases and J by 6 bases, with 13 bases between the two germline ends. Germline V gene sequence: CDR1 SGHKS, CDR2 YYEKEE (reference sequence). CDR3 loop: CASSRAGQAEAFF. The CDR3, as DNA: TGTGCCAGCAGCCGGGCGGGTCAGGCTGAAGCTTTCTTT.

This chain uses TRBV19 with TRBJ1-2; D is possibly TRBD1 (5 bases). Germline CDR1 reads LNHDA; CDR2 reads SQIVND (reference sequence). This CDR3 has 15 residues. Between the trimmed V and J ends, which lost 3 bases and 7 bases, there was a span of 18 bases. CDR3 coding DNA: TGTGCCAGTAGTATTTGGGGGGACGGCTCACTTGGCTACACCTTC. Its protein is CASSIWGDGSLGYTF.

This chain uses TRBV3-1 (or the pseudogene TRBV3-2) with TRBJ1-5, with 7 bases lining up with TRBD1. J was trimmed by 3 bases and V by 5 bases; bases with no gene match: 10. Germline CDR1 and CDR2: LGHDT and YNNKEL (reference sequence). This CDR3 comprises 16 residues. CDR3 DNA: TGTGCCAGCAGCTTTCAAGGGACAGCCAACAATCAGCCCCAGCATTTT. Amino acids: CASSFQGTANNQPQHF.

The V gene is TRBV4-3, the J gene TRBJ2-3; TRBD2 matches 8 bases. There are 16 residues in the CDR3. With 4 bases clipped from V and 5 bases from J, the junction kept 11 bases outside the gene matches. Germline loops: CDR1 LGHNA, CDR2 YSLEER. The CDR3: CASSPRGAGVRDTQYF. The CDR3 DNA is TGCGCCAGCAGCCCCCGGGGAGCGGGGGTTCGAGATACGCAGTATTTT.

The V call is TRBV14, the J call TRBJ1-2; D is ambiguous. Trimming left V 0 bases short and J 5 bases short, with 7 bases between. CDR3 length: 13 residues. CDR1 and CDR2 (germline): SGHDN, FVKESK. The DNA for the CDR3 is TGTGCCAGCAGCCAAGATCGGGGATATGGCTACACCTTC. Residues: CASSQDRGYGYTF.

The chain is built from TRBV4-3 and TRBJ1-2; D is ambiguous. Germline CDR1 and CDR2: LGHNA and YSLEER. Trimming cost V 1 base and J 3 bases, with 6 bases left between them. This CDR3 is built from 13 residues. The CDR3 is CASSQVPDYGYTF. CDR3 bases: TGCGCCAGCAGCCAAGTCCCGGACTATGGCTACACCTTC.

This clone appeared a few times. The chain joins TRBV2 to TRBJ1-1, with D tentatively TRBD1 (5 bases). Germline CDR1 reads SNHLY; CDR2 reads FYNNEI. Trimming took off 5 bases at V and 2 bases at J, with 12 bases between the two ends. The CDR3 consists of 14 residues. The CDR3 bases are TGTGCCAGCAGTCCCAGGGAGGGAAACACTGAAGCTTTCTTT. Encoded protein: CASSPREGNTEAFF.

This chain uses TRBV7-2 with TRBJ2-1; 9 positions match TRBD2. The CDR3 contains 15 residues. Looked up from germline, CDR1 is SGHTA and CDR2 is FQGNSA. The V gene end was trimmed by 6 bases and the J gene end by 3 bases; junction bases not matched to a gene: 6. CDR3 protein: CASRSIAGDYNEQFF. CDR3 nucleotides: TGTGCCAGCAGGTCAATAGCGGGGGACTACAATGAGCAGTTCTTC.

The V call is TRBV6-6, the J call TRBJ2-7, with 7 bases aligning to TRBD1. With V trimmed by 5 bases and J by 0 bases, 7 bases remained unmatched. CDR1 is MNHNY, CDR2 SVGAGI, per germline (reference sequence). CDR3 length equals 15 residues. For the CDR3, the DNA is TGTGCCAGCAGTCCCCGGGACAGAAGCTCCTACGAGCAGTACTTC. This translates into CASSPRDRSSYEQYF.

This sequence joins TRBV5-1 and TRBJ2-2; 7 bases map to TRBD2. CDR3 length equals 16 residues. Germline CDR1 reads SGHRS; CDR2 reads YFSETQ. V was pared by 4 bases and J by 5 bases, with 11 bases of the junction left unmatched. The CDR3 region is CASSLRGGKGTGELFF. The CDR3 nucleotides read TGCGCCAGCAGCCTAAGGGGAGGGAAAGGGACCGGGGAGCTGTTTTTT.

This clone has just one count. The chain has TRBV6-5 and TRBJ1-1; no definite D call. Germline-derived CDR1 and CDR2 are MNHEY and SVGAGI. The V end lost 6 bases, the J end lost 1 base, and 15 bases lay between the germline ends. The CDR3 has 15 amino acids. CDR3 residues: CASSPGGRENTEAFF. As DNA, the CDR3 is TGTGCCAGCAGCCCGGGAGGGAGGGAGAACACTGAAGCTTTCTTT.

This chain uses TRBV7-2 with TRBJ1-2; 7 nucleotides match TRBD1. CDR1 and CDR2 (germline): SGHTA, FQGNSA. Unmatched junction bases numbered 9, after V lost 4 bases and J lost 4 bases. The CDR3 is 15 residues long. The CDR3, as DNA: TGTGCCAGCAGCTCCCGACAGGGAAGGGGCTATGGCTACACCTTC. It is translated as CASSSRQGRGYGYTF.

The V gene is TRBV7-9, the J gene TRBJ1-2, with D possibly being TRBD1 (6 bases). Per germline, CDR1 SEHNR and CDR2 FQNEAQ (reference sequence). V shed 1 base and J shed 6 bases, with 9 bases lying between them. This CDR3 contains 13 residues. The CDR3 is CASSLGTVDGYTF. CDR3 DNA: TGTGCCAGCAGCTTAGGGACAGTAGATGGCTACACCTTC. The full variable domain, its missing parts supplied by reference TRBV7-9 and TRBJ1-2, is DTGVSQNPRHKITKRGQNVTFRCDPISEHNRLYWYRQTLGQGPEFLTYFQNEAQLEKSRLLSDRFSAERPKGSFSTLEIQRTEQGDSAMYLCASSLGTVDGYTFGSGTRLTVV.

This clone was detected a few times. The rearrangement joins TRBV28 to TRBJ1-5, with TRBD1 matching 8 bases. The junction had 4 bases not matched to a gene; V was cut back by 6 bases and J by 0 bases. Germline CDR1 is MDHEN and CDR2 is SYDVKM. The CDR3 contains 15 residues. The CDR3: CASSPGGDSNQPQHF. CDR3 nucleotide sequence: TGTGCCAGCAGCCCAGGGGGCGATAGCAATCAGCCCCAGCATTTT. The full variable domain, with the rest looked up from reference TRBV28 and TRBJ1-5, is DVKVTQSSRYLVKRTGEKVFLECVQDMDHENMFWYRQDPGLGLRLIYFSYDVKMKEKGDIPEGYSVSREKKERFSLILESASTNQTSMYLCASSPGGDSNQPQHFGDGTRLSIL.

On this clone itself: The sample carries other DNA sequences with the same CDR3. V usage is TRBV19 and J usage is TRBJ1-1, with 9 bases fitting TRBD1. The CDR3 covers 14 residues. Per the germline V gene, CDR1 is LNHDA and CDR2 is SQIVND (reference sequence). V was clipped by 1 base and J by 4 bases; unmatched bases: 1. The CDR3 loop reads CASSIGTGVTEAFF. The DNA for the CDR3 is TGTGCCAGTAGTATAGGGACAGGGGTCACTGAAGCTTTCTTT.

This chain uses TRBV20-1 with TRBJ1-4; perhaps TRBD1 as D (5 bases). Germline CDR1 DFQATT, CDR2 SNEGSKA (reference sequence). V was cut by 8 bases and J by 7 bases, with 11 bases left in between. The CDR3 covers 11 residues. Here the CDR3 DNA reads TGCAGTCCGCAGGGAGGTGAAAAACTGTTTTTT. Translated: CSPQGGEKLFF.

The chain recombines TRBV18 with TRBJ1-6; maybe TRBD1 (5 bases). The CDR3 length is 17 residues. The V gene's germline CDR1 is KGHSH and CDR2 LQKENI. Trimming cost V 3 bases and J 5 bases, with 17 bases left between them. This chain's CDR3 is CASSPPQGSGNNSPLHF. CDR3 in DNA: TGTGCCAGCTCACCGCCGCAGGGATCGGGCAATAATTCACCCCTCCACTTT.

This chain links TRBV12-3 or TRBV12-4 with TRBJ1-1; weak D call: TRBD1 (5 bases). Trimming left V 5 bases short and J 4 bases short, with 11 bases between. The CDR3 length is 13 residues. The CDR3 DNA is TGTGCCAGCAGTGGACACGTCCCCACTGAAGCTTTCTTT. This encodes CASSGHVPTEAFF.

The V gene is TRBV3-1 (or the pseudogene TRBV3-2), the J gene TRBJ2-1, with 7 bases aligning to TRBD2. Germline V CDR1 and CDR2: LGHDT, YNNKEL (reference sequence). The CDR3 contains 17 residues. V dropped 1 base and J dropped 5; count of bases not matched to a gene: 11. CDR3 residues: CASSQAPTGRGHNEQFF. The CDR3 DNA reads TGTGCCAGCAGCCAAGCCCCTACGGGGAGGGGTCACAATGAGCAGTTCTTC.

The chain employs TRBV7-2 and TRBJ1-1, with TRBD1 matching over 12 bases. CDR3 length: 19 residues. The ends lost 0 bases at V and 1 base at J; junction bases unmatched: 9. Germline V lookup: CDR1 SGHTA, CDR2 FQGNSA. This CDR3 reads CASSLASRDRGPTNTEAFF. CDR3 coding DNA: TGTGCCAGCAGCTTAGCGTCTCGGGACAGGGGGCCTACGAACACTGAAGCTTTCTTT.

The V and J genes are TRBV27 and TRBJ2-3, with TRBD2 matching 13 bases. The CDR3 is 18 amino acids. Germline V gene sequence: CDR1 MNHEY, CDR2 SMNVEV (reference sequence). J gave up 0 bases and V 5 bases, and 8 bases lay outside the gene matches. The CDR3 spells CASSAPLAGGPSTDTQYF. CDR3 sequence (DNA): TGTGCCAGCAGTGCGCCACTAGCGGGGGGGCCGAGCACAGATACGCAGTATTTT.

The chain recombines TRBV14 with TRBJ1-2; a possible D gene is TRBD1 (5 bases). Trimming cost V 3 bases and J 5 bases, with 10 bases left between them. This CDR3 has 13 amino acids. Germline V gives CDR1 SGHDN, CDR2 FVKESK. The CDR3 loop is CASSQTVRYGYTF. In DNA form, the CDR3 reads TGTGCCAGCAGCCAGACAGTAAGATATGGCTACACCTTC.

The chain carries TRBV18 and TRBJ1-6; D is unclear. Trimming removed 4 bases from V and 6 bases from J, with 13 bases in between. CDR3 length: 15 residues. The germline V gene has CDR1 KGHSH and CDR2 LQKENI. The DNA of the CDR3 is TGTGCCAGCTCACTCTCCGGGTCGATTAATTCACCCCTCCACTTT. It translates to CASSLSGSINSPLHF.

This sequence joins TRBV5-1 and TRBJ2-5; D gene uncertain. CDR1 is SGHRS and CDR2 is YFSETQ in the germline V gene. This CDR3 contains 13 residues. Trimming cost V 4 bases and J 4 bases, with 11 bases left between them. The CDR3 region has the DNA TGCGCCAGCAGCCGATCATCGGGAGAGACCCAGTACTTC. It encodes CASSRSSGETQYF.

This clone was seen just once. The V and J genes are TRBV7-2 and TRBJ2-5, with 7 bases matching TRBD1. The CDR3 runs 15 residues. In germline, CDR1 is SGHTA, CDR2 FQGNSA. V gave up 1 base and J gave up 3 bases; unmatched junction bases: 5. CDR3 sequence: CASSLVGTVEETQYF. The CDR3 DNA is TGTGCCAGCAGCTTAGTAGGGACAGTGGAAGAGACCCAGTACTTC.

This chain uses TRBV6-6 with TRBJ2-5; D perhaps matches TRBD1 (5 bases). The CDR3 runs to 11 residues. CDR1 MNHNY and CDR2 SVGAGI come from the germline V gene (reference sequence). The V end was cut by 2 bases, the J end by 7 bases, with 5 bases between. The CDR3 is CASSYGATQYF. CDR3 DNA: TGTGCCAGCAGTTACGGGGCGACCCAGTACTTC.

This chain uses TRBV18 with TRBJ1-1; TRBD1 aligns across 9 bases. The J segment lost 3 bases and the V segment lost 4 bases, leaving 6 bases of the junction unmatched. CDR1 and CDR2 from the germline V gene are KGHSH and LQKENI. The CDR3 spans 15 residues. The CDR3 here is CASSQDRGRDTEAFF. CDR3 DNA sequence: TGTGCCAGCTCACAGGACAGGGGACGGGACACTGAAGCTTTCTTT.

The genes are TRBV6-2 or TRBV6-3 and TRBJ1-1, with 7 bases identical to TRBD1. The CDR3 has 14 amino acids. The germline V gene has CDR1 MNHEY and CDR2 SVGEGT. V dropped 4 bases and J dropped 6; count of bases not matched to a gene: 8. CDR3 protein: CASSSGTAYAEAFF. The CDR3 region has the DNA TGTGCCAGCAGTTCAGGGACAGCGTACGCTGAAGCTTTCTTT.

V usage is TRBV5-6 and J usage is TRBJ1-2; 7 bases align to TRBD1. With V trimmed by 6 bases and J by 8 bases, 22 bases remained unmatched. The CDR3 has 17 residues. The germline gives CDR1 SGHDT, CDR2 YYEEEE. The CDR3 reads CASTTPMTGRLSGGYTF. The CDR3, as DNA: TGTGCCAGCACCACGCCTATGACAGGGAGATTATCTGGCGGCTACACCTTC.

The chain employs TRBV27 and TRBJ2-6; D remains ambiguous. Germline-derived CDR1 and CDR2 are MNHEY and SMNVEV (reference sequence). Trimming shortened V by 6 bases and J by 4 bases, and 10 bases separated the two germline ends. This CDR3 is built from 14 residues. CDR3 loop: CASRGEPGANVLTF. The CDR3 nucleotides are TGTGCCAGCAGGGGCGAGCCGGGGGCCAACGTCCTGACTTTC.

This chain joins TRBV19 and TRBJ1-1; tentative D call: TRBD1 (6 bases). CDR3 size: 13 residues. V was cut by 9 bases and J by 2 bases, with 13 bases left in between. Germline V gene sequence: CDR1 LNHDA, CDR2 SQIVND (reference sequence). The CDR3 sequence is CASLGTFNTEAFF. The CDR3 DNA reads as TGTGCCAGCCTTGGGACATTTAACACTGAAGCTTTCTTT.